This T cell receptor (beta chain) was observed in a study of blood T cell repertoires in COVID-19. In the source study's methods: Using reference gene primer amplification, nucleated cell counts were estimated. Some clones are missing from TCRdb's copy, which holds only in-frame ones; the method was immunoSEQ multiplex PCR. The DNA gave D and trimming, while V, J and clone size come from that table. The top ten hold approximately 1.5% of the sample, which has around 140,000 clones, approximately 84% seen once. This receptor was identified in a man aged 60 to 69 with acute or convalescent COVID-19. Sequencing was performed on peripheral blood.

CDR3 DNA: TGTGCCAGTAGTATCGGACTGATGAATGAGCAGTTCTTC. This codes for CASSIGLMNEQFF. This chain links TRBV19 with TRBJ2-1, with D perhaps TRBD2 (5 bases). CDR1 LNHDA and CDR2 SQIVND come from the germline V gene (reference sequence). Deletions cut 3 bases from V and 7 bases from J, with 10 bases between. The CDR3 length is 13 residues.